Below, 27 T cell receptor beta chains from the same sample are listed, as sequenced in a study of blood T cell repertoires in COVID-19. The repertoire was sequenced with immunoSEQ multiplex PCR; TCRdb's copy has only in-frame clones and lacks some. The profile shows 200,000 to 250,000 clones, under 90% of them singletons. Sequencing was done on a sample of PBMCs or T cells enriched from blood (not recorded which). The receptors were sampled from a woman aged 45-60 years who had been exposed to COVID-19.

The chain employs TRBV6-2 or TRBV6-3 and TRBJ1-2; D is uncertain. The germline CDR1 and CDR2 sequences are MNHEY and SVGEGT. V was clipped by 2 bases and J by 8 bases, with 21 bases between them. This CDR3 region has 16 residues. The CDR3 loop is CASSYARGPYQRGYTF. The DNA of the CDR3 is TGTGCCAGCAGTTACGCCCGTGGCCCCTATCAGAGGGGCTACACCTTC.

DNA of the CDR3: TGTGCCAGTAAAACCCTAAGGGGTGAAGAGACCCAGTACTTC. It yields the protein CASKTLRGEETQYF. The J gene is TRBJ2-5, the V gene TRBV19; D might be TRBD1 (5 bases). Germline assignment: CDR1 LNHDA and CDR2 SQIVND (reference sequence). This CDR3 contains 14 residues. The V end lost 7 bases, the J end lost 3 bases, and 15 bases lay between the germline ends.

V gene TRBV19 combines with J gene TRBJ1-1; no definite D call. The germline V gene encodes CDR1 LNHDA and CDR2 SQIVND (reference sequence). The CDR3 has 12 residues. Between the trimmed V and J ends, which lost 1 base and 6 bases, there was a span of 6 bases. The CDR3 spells CASSIGYSEAFF. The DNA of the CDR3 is TGTGCCAGTAGTATAGGATACTCTGAAGCTTTCTTT.

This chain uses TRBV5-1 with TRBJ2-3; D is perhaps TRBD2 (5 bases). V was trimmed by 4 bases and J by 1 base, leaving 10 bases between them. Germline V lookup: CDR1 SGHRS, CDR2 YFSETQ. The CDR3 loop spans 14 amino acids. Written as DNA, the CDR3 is TGCGCCAGCAGCCCACCCGGGGGCACAGATACGCAGTATTTT. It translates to CASSPPGGTDTQYF.

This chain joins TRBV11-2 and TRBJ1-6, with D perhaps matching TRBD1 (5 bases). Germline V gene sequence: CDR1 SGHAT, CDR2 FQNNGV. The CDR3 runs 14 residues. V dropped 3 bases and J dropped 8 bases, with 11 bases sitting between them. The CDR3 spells CASSLGRAYSPLHF. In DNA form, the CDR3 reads TGTGCCAGCAGCTTGGGCAGGGCCTATTCACCCCTCCACTTT.

The CDR3 DNA reads as TGTGCCAGCAGCGGCCAGCTACAGGGTCGTGGTTCCGGGGAGCTGTTTTTT. Translated, it gives CASSGQLQGRGSGELFF. This sequence joins TRBV9 and TRBJ2-2; TRBD1 is a possible D gene (6 bases). The CDR3 has 17 residues. The V end lost 3 bases, the J end lost 6 bases, and 21 bases lay between the germline ends. Germline V gene data show CDR1 as SGDLS and CDR2 as YYNGEE. The full variable domain, its missing parts supplied by reference TRBV9 and TRBJ2-2, is DSGVTQTPKHLITATGQRVTLRCSPRSGDLSVYWYQQSLDQGLQFLIQYYNGEERAKGNILERFSAQQFPDLHSELNLSSLELGDSALYFCASSGQLQGRGSGELFFGEGSRLTVL.

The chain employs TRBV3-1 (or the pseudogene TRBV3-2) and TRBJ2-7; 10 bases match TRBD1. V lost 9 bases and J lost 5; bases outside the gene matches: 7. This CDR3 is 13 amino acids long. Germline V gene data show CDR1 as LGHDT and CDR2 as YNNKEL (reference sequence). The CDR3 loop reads CASFRDRGHEQYF. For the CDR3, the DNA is TGTGCCAGTTTCCGGGACAGGGGCCACGAGCAGTACTTC.

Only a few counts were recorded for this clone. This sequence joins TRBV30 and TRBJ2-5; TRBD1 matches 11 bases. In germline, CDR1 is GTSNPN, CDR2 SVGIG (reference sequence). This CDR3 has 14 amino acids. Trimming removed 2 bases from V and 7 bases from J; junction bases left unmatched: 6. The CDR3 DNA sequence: TGTGCCTGGAGTAGGGACAGGGGGAGGGGGACCCAGTACTTC. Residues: CAWSRDRGRGTQYF.

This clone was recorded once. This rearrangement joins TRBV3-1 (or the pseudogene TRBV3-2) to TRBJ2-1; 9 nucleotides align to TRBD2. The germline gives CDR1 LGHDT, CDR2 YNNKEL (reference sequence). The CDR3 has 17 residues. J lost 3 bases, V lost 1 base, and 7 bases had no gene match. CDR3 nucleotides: TGTGCCAGCAGCCAAGGGTCTAGCGGGGCAATCTACAATGAGCAGTTCTTC. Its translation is CASSQGSSGAIYNEQFF.

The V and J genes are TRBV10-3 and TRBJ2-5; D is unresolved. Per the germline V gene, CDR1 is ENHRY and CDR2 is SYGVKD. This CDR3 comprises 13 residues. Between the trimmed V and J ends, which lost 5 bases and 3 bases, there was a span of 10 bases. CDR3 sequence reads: CAISQDFKETQYF. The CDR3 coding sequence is TGTGCCATCAGTCAGGATTTTAAAGAGACCCAGTACTTC.

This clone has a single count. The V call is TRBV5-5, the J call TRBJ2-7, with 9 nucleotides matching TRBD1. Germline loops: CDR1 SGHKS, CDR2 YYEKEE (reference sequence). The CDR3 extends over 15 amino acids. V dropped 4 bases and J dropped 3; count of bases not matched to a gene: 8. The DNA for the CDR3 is TGTGCCAGCAGCGCAACCGGGACAGGGAGCTACGAGCAGTACTTC. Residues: CASSATGTGSYEQYF.

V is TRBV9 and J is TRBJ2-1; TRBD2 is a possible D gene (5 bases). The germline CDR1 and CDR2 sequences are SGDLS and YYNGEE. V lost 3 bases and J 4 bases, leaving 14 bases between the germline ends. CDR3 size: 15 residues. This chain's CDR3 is CASSAPKGDYNEQFF. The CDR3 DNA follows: TGTGCCAGCAGCGCGCCAAAGGGAGATTACAATGAGCAGTTCTTC.

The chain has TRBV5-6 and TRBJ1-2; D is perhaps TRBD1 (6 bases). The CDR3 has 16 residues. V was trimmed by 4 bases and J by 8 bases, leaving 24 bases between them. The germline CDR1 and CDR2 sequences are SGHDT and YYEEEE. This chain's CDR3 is CASSPTTGARTGGYTF. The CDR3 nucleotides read TGTGCCAGCAGCCCTACGACAGGCGCTAGGACGGGGGGCTACACCTTC.

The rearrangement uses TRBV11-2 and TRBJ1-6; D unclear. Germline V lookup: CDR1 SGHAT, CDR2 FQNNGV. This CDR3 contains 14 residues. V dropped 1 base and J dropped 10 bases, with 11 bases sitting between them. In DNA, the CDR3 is TGTGCCAGCAGCTTAGTTCCTCGGGGATCACCCCTCCACTTT. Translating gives CASSLVPRGSPLHF.

CDR3 nucleotides: TGTGCCAGCACGGGGGGGCGCATAGGCTACACCTTC. Protein: CASTGGRIGYTF. The chain couples TRBV7-2 to TRBJ1-2; D is possibly TRBD1 (6 bases). Trimming took 7 bases from V and 8 from J, leaving 14 bases between them. This CDR3 region has 12 residues. The germline CDR1 and CDR2 sequences are SGHTA and FQGNSA.

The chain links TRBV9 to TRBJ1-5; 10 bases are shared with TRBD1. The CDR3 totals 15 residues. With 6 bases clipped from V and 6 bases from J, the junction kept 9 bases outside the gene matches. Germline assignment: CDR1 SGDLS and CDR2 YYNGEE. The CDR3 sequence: CASTGTGEVGQPQHF. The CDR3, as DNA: TGTGCCAGCACCGGGACAGGGGAAGTAGGTCAGCCCCAGCATTTT.

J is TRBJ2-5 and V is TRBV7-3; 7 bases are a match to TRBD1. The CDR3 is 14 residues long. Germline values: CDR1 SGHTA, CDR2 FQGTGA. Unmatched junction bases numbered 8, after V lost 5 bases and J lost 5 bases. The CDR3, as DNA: TGTGCCAGCAGCCAGACAGGGATGGGGGAGACCCAGTACTTC. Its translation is CASSQTGMGETQYF.

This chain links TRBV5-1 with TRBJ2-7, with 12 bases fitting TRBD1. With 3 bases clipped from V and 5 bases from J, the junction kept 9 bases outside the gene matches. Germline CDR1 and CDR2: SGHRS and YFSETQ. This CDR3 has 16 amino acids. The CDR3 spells CASSSATGTGGNEQYF. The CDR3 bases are TGCGCCAGCAGCTCCGCCACCGGGACAGGGGGCAACGAGCAGTACTTC.

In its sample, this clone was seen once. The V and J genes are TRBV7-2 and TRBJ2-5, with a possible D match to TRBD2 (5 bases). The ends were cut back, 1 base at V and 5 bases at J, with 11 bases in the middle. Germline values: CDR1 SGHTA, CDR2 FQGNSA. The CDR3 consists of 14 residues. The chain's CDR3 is CASSLVIGVETQYF. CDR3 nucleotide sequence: TGTGCCAGCAGCTTAGTTATCGGGGTGGAGACCCAGTACTTC.

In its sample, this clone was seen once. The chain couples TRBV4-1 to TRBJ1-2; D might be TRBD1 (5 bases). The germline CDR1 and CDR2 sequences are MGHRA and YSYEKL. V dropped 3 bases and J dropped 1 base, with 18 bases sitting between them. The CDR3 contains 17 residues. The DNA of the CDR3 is TGCGCCAGCAGCCACACCGGCCCAGGGTTCGTTAACTATGGCTACACCTTC. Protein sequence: CASSHTGPGFVNYGYTF.

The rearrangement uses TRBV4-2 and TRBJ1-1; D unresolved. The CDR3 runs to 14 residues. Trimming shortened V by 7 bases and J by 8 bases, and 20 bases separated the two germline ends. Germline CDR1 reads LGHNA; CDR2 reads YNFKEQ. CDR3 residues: CASTVDGVGREAFF. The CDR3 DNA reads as TGTGCCAGCACCGTAGATGGGGTCGGGAGAGAAGCTTTCTTT.

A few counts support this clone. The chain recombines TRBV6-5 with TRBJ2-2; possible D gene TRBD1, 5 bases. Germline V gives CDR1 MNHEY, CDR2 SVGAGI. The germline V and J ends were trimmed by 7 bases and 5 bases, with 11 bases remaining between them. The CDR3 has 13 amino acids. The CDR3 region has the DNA TGTGCCAGCATCAGGGCTGGGACCGGGGAGCTGTTTTTT. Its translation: CASIRAGTGELFF.

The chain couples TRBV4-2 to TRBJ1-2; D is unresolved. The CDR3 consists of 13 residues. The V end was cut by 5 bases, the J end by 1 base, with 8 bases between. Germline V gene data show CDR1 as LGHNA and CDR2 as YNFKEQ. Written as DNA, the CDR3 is TGTGCCAGCAGCGTTACAGTTAACTATGGCTACACCTTC. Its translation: CASSVTVNYGYTF.

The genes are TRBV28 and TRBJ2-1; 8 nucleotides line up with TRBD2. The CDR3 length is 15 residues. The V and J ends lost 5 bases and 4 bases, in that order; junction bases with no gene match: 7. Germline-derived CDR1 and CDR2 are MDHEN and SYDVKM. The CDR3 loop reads CASSPSGGNYNEQFF. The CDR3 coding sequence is TGTGCCAGCAGTCCAAGCGGGGGCAATTACAATGAGCAGTTCTTC.

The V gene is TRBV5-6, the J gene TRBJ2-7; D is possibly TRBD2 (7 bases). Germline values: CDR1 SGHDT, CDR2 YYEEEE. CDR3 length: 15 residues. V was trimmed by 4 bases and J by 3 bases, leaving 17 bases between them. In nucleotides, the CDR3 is TGTGCCAGCAGCCCGCTAAAAGGGGGGGACTACGAGCAGTACTTC. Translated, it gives CASSPLKGGDYEQYF.

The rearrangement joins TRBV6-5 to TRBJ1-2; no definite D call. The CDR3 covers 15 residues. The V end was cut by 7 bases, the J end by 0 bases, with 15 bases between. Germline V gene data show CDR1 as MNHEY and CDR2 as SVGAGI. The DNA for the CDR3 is TGTGCCAGCAAAGAGGATTCGGGGACTAACTATGGCTACACCTTC. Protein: CASKEDSGTNYGYTF.

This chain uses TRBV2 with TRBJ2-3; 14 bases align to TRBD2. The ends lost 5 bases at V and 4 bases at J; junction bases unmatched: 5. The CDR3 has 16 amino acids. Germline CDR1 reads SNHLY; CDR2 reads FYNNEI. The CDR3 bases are TGTGCCAGCAGTTTCCCGGGACTAGCGGGAGCAGATACGCAGTATTTT. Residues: CASSFPGLAGADTQYF.